Listed here is a single TCR beta chain. The target antigen is unknown. An approximately 200 ng quantity of DNA, around 30,000 T cell genomes, went into the sorted-subset replicate PCRs. TCRdb's copy holds only in-frame clones and misses some; the assay was immunoSEQ multiplex PCR. Here the sample spans around 550,000 clones, 90% to 95% being singletons. Per the germline V gene, CDR1 is SGHRS and CDR2 is YFSETQ. The CDR3 has 16 amino acids. With 3 bases removed from V and 2 bases from J, the gap between germline ends came to 15 bases. The data are from a study of shared clonotypes between healthy human individuals. Across the whole study: Donor composition was a couple of women and a few men, aged 18 to 49.

Only CD45RO-negative cells positively selected for CCR7 counted as naive CD8 cells, so terminally differentiated effector memory CD45RA+ cells were excluded. The donors were all Caucasian adults (living in Nashville, Tennessee). Overall study results and limits: Rarefaction showed sorted-subset sequencing was incomplete despite large depth.

Sequenced input: naive CD8+ T cells sorted from blood. V and J are TRBV5-1 and TRBJ1-5; D is undetermined. This TCR came from a woman aged 25 to 39 in good health. The DNA for the CDR3 is TGCGCCAGCAGCTCCTTCTACCGGGTTGGCAATCAGCCCCAGCATTTT. Translation: CASSSFYRVGNQPQHF.